What follows are 26 T cell receptor beta chains derived from one specimen sequenced in a study of vaccination effects on CD4 cells after COVID-19. Using viral peptide pools, the ViraFEST assay grew out antigen-specific CD4+ T cells prior to sequencing. Following culture for more than 9 days, CD4+ T cells were isolated. Negative nucleocapsid antibody tests before and after vaccination confirmed no previous SARS-CoV-2 infection. For these receptors, no antigen is known. Measured with immunoSEQ multiplex PCR; TCRdb has only the in-frame clones, and not every one. The sample has over 20,000 clones, roughly 74% seen once. Sample: CD4+ T cells from PBMCs cultured with SARS-CoV-2 spike peptides, taken before COVID-19 vaccination. These receptor sequences come from a human donor who received a COVID-19 vaccine.

The chain has TRBV6-4 and TRBJ1-1, with a weak D call TRBD1 (6 bases). CDR3 length: 13 amino acids. CDR1 and CDR2 (germline): MRHNA, SNTAGT. The V gene lost 6 bases and the J gene lost 0 bases, with 8 bases spanning the gap. DNA of the CDR3: TGTGCCAGCAGGGACAGTTTGAACACTGAAGCTTTCTTT. Translating it yields CASRDSLNTEAFF.

This clone was found a few times. Other DNA sequences within the sample encode an identical CDR3. The chain uses TRBV6-5 and TRBJ2-7, with 9 bases lining up with TRBD1. Germline CDR1 and CDR2: MNHEY and SVGAGI. The CDR3 consists of 14 residues. The J segment lost 0 bases and the V segment lost 5 bases, leaving 2 bases of the junction unmatched. The DNA for the CDR3 is TGTGCCAGCAGTAGACAGGGGGGCTCCTACGAGCAGTACTTC. Protein sequence: CASSRQGGSYEQYF.

The chain joins TRBV3-1 (or the pseudogene TRBV3-2) to TRBJ1-2; 7 bases align to TRBD1. CDR3 length equals 16 residues. Germline values: CDR1 LGHDT, CDR2 YNNKEL (reference sequence). V lost 7 bases to trimming and J lost 1 base; unmatched junction nucleotides: 12. CDR3 coding DNA: TGTGCCAGCACCCAGGGGGAGGGGATCCTTAACTATGGCTACACCTTC. Translated: CASTQGEGILNYGYTF.

V gene TRBV2 combines with J gene TRBJ2-7; TRBD1 matches 9 bases. CDR1 and CDR2 (germline): SNHLY, FYNNEI. The length of the CDR3 is 18 residues. V was pared by 4 bases and J by 2 bases, with 15 bases of the junction left unmatched. Here the CDR3 reads CASSVPAFGQGLTYEQYF. As DNA, the CDR3 is TGTGCCAGCAGTGTTCCCGCTTTCGGACAGGGGCTTACCTACGAGCAGTACTTC.

As DNA, the CDR3 is TGTGCCATCAGGGGACAGGGGAGGTTCGCTGGATATGGCTACACCTTC. The encoded protein is CAIRGQGRFAGYGYTF. The rearrangement uses TRBV10-3 and TRBJ1-2; 10 bases are shared with TRBD1. Germline V gene sequence: CDR1 ENHRY, CDR2 SYGVKD. Trimming took 6 bases from V and 5 from J; bases not matched to a gene: 12. The CDR3 contains 16 residues.

This clone showed up just once. V and J are TRBV11-3 and TRBJ2-1; TRBD2 aligns across 8 bases. V lost 8 bases to trimming and J lost 5 bases; unmatched junction nucleotides: 8. Germline CDR1 is SGHNT and CDR2 is YENEEA. The CDR3 is 14 residues long. CDR3 sequence (DNA): TGTGCCAGCGGGGAGCGGGGGAAAAACAATGAGCAGTTCTTC. It is translated as CASGERGKNNEQFF.

This clone occurred once. V gene TRBV2 combines with J gene TRBJ1-5; possible D gene TRBD1, 6 bases. Germline-derived CDR1 and CDR2 are SNHLY and FYNNEI. The CDR3 consists of 14 residues. Trimming shortened V by 6 bases and J by 5 bases, and 14 bases separated the two germline ends. The CDR3 DNA sequence: TGTGCCAGCAGGTTAGAGGGGGAGGATCAGCCCCAGCATTTT. It is translated as CASRLEGEDQPQHF.

On this clone itself: This CDR3 fails to terminate in the conserved phenylalanine or tryptophan, so it likely reflects a read error. The limits of the CDR3 on the DNA are not certain, so only TCRdb's listed CDR3 is given. The chain uses TRBV24-1 and TRBJ1-4; the table's D call, TRBD1, has no DNA check behind it. Ends included, the CDR3 has 12 residues. The V gene's germline CDR1 is KGHDR and CDR2 SFDVKD. Here the CDR3 reads CATSDRRDRGCD.

The rearrangement joins TRBV5-1 to TRBJ1-1; TRBD1 agrees at 7 bases. Germline V gene data show CDR1 as SGHRS and CDR2 as YFSETQ. The V gene end was trimmed by 4 bases and the J gene end by 1 base; junction bases not matched to a gene: 4. The CDR3 spans 14 residues. This chain's CDR3 is CASSGGQPNTEAFF. In nucleotides, the CDR3 is TGCGCCAGCAGCGGGGGACAGCCGAACACTGAAGCTTTCTTT.

The chain employs TRBV3-1 (or the pseudogene TRBV3-2) and TRBJ2-3; unclear D gene. Germline V gene data show CDR1 as LGHDT and CDR2 as YNNKEL (reference sequence). V was cut by 4 bases and J by 4 bases, with 6 bases left in between. CDR3 length: 12 amino acids. For the CDR3, the DNA is TGTGCCAGCAGCCTGGGCCCAGATACGCAGTATTTT. Residues: CASSLGPDTQYF.

The V call is TRBV18, the J call TRBJ1-1, with a possible D match to TRBD1 (6 bases). V was shortened by 3 bases and J by 0 bases, with 17 bases between the two germline ends. This CDR3 is built from 17 residues. Germline V gives CDR1 KGHSH, CDR2 LQKENI. CDR3 sequence: CASSPRQAGSLNTEAFF. CDR3 DNA: TGTGCCAGCTCACCCAGACAGGCCGGGTCGCTGAACACTGAAGCTTTCTTT.

As to this clone: The junction departs from germline at one end; a sequencing error may be responsible. The genes are TRBV6-1 and TRBJ2-5; D is uncertain. The length of the CDR3 is 13 residues. Looked up from germline, CDR1 is MNHNS and CDR2 is SASEGT. The CDR3 here is CASIEVNQETQYF. The CDR3 DNA follows: TGTGCCAGCATTGAAGTCAACCAAGAGACCCAGTACTTC.

This sequence joins TRBV12-5 and TRBJ2-1; 7 nucleotides align to TRBD2. CDR1 and CDR2 (germline): LGHNT, FRNRAP. V was clipped by 0 bases and J by 5 bases; unmatched bases: 4. This CDR3 is 15 amino acids long. The CDR3 is CASGLVASGNNEQFF. CDR3 DNA sequence: TGTGCTAGTGGTTTGGTGGCTAGCGGAAACAATGAGCAGTTCTTC. Full variable domain (remainder filled in from reference TRBV12-5 and TRBJ2-1): DARVTQTPRHKVTEMGQEVTMRCQPILGHNTVFWYRQTMMQGLELLAYFRNRAPLDDSGMPKDRFSAEMPDATLATLKIQPSEPRDSAVYFCASGLVASGNNEQFFGPGTRLTVL.

This clone has only a few counts. The chain links TRBV4-1 to TRBJ2-7, with 10 nucleotides matching TRBD2. The CDR3 runs to 15 residues. CDR1 and CDR2 from the germline V gene are MGHRA and YSYEKL. Germline trimming cut 1 base from V and 3 bases from J; bases unmatched to any gene: 3. The CDR3 is CASSQAASGSYEQYF. The CDR3 bases are TGCGCCAGCAGCCAAGCCGCTAGCGGGAGCTACGAGCAGTACTTC.

The chain employs TRBV3-1 (or the pseudogene TRBV3-2) and TRBJ2-3; D might be TRBD1 (7 bases). The ends were cut back, 5 bases at V and 3 bases at J, with 12 bases in the middle. The length of the CDR3 is 14 residues. Per the germline V gene, CDR1 is LGHDT and CDR2 is YNNKEL (reference sequence). CDR3 sequence: CASSKTGRTDTQYF. In nucleotides, the CDR3 is TGTGCCAGCAGCAAGACAGGGAGGACAGATACGCAGTATTTT.

This clone occurred once. The chain carries TRBV27 and TRBJ2-5; D is unclear. V lost 6 bases and J lost 4, with 12 bases in between. This CDR3 spans 13 amino acids. The germline V gene encodes CDR1 MNHEY and CDR2 SMNVEV (reference sequence). For the CDR3, the DNA is TGTGCCAGCAGGCCCGGTGCATCAGAGACCCAGTACTTC. This translates into CASRPGASETQYF.

The V gene is TRBV6-5, the J gene TRBJ1-4, with D uncertain. The germline V gene encodes CDR1 MNHEY and CDR2 SVGAGI. CDR3 length: 15 amino acids. Trimming left V 5 bases short and J 0 bases short, with 10 bases between. The CDR3 DNA reads as TGTGCCAGCAGTCCTCAAGGCACAACTAATGAAAAACTGTTTTTT. Protein: CASSPQGTTNEKLFF.

In this sample, this clone turned up a few times. This rearrangement joins TRBV2 to TRBJ1-4; 7 bases match TRBD1. Germline lookup yields CDR1 SNHLY and CDR2 FYNNEI. V gave up 6 bases and J gave up 7 bases; unmatched junction bases: 5. The CDR3 contains 13 residues. DNA for the CDR3: TGTGCCAGCAGCGCTGACAGGGTTGAAAAACTGTTTTTT. This gives the protein CASSADRVEKLFF.

Turning to this clone: At the DNA level, this CDR3 is encoded by other sequences in the same sample as well. This chain links TRBV5-5 with TRBJ1-3; D is unresolved. The CDR3 contains 16 residues. Trimming removed 0 bases from V and 0 bases from J, with 10 bases in between. Germline V gene sequence: CDR1 SGHKS, CDR2 YYEKEE (reference sequence). The CDR3 sequence is CASSLDRAFSGNTIYF. The CDR3 DNA sequence: TGTGCCAGCAGCTTGGATCGGGCCTTCTCTGGAAACACCATATATTTT.

V gene TRBV11-2 combines with J gene TRBJ2-2; D is uncertain. V was cut by 4 bases and J by 6 bases, with 6 bases left in between. The V gene's germline CDR1 is SGHAT and CDR2 FQNNGV. The CDR3 runs 12 residues. The chain's CDR3 is CASSSYSGELFF. The CDR3 DNA reads as TGTGCCAGCAGCTCCTATTCCGGGGAGCTGTTTTTT.

This clone was observed a handful of times. This rearrangement joins TRBV5-5 to TRBJ1-1; the D is unclear. Trimming pared 4 bases from V and 2 bases from J, leaving 18 bases between. CDR3 size: 16 residues. Germline-derived CDR1 and CDR2 are SGHKS and YYEKEE (reference sequence). This CDR3 is CASSKPMGGENTEAFF. Here the CDR3 DNA reads TGTGCCAGCAGCAAACCTATGGGTGGGGAAAACACTGAAGCTTTCTTT.

This clone was seen a handful of times. The CDR3 DNA is TGTGCCAGCTCACCACCGAGAACAGGGAGGAGCACAGATACGCAGTATTTT. Its translation is CASSPPRTGRSTDTQYF. The chain couples TRBV18 to TRBJ2-3; TRBD1 or TRBD2 may be the D gene (6 bases each). V was trimmed by 0 bases and J by 0 bases, leaving 13 bases between them. This CDR3 is built from 17 residues. Germline CDR1 reads KGHSH; CDR2 reads LQKENI.

The chain combines TRBV10-2 with TRBJ2-6; D tentatively fits TRBD1 or TRBD2 (6 bases each). There are 17 residues in the CDR3. With 5 bases removed from V and 0 bases from J, the gap between germline ends came to 14 bases. Germline CDR1 reads WSHSY; CDR2 reads SAAADI. The CDR3 nucleotides read TGCGCCAGCAGTCGGGGGCCGATGGTCTCTGGGGCCAACGTCCTGACTTTC. It translates to CASSRGPMVSGANVLTF.

The V gene is TRBV6-5, the J gene TRBJ2-1, with 9 bases matching TRBD1. CDR1 is MNHEY, CDR2 SVGAGI, per germline. This CDR3 has 14 residues. J was trimmed by 5 bases and V by 10 bases; bases with no gene match: 9. The CDR3 here is CATLRDRANNEQFF. In nucleotides, the CDR3 is TGTGCCACACTCCGGGACAGGGCTAACAATGAGCAGTTCTTC.

In nucleotides, the CDR3 is TGTGCCAGCATGGGACAAGTAAATTCACCCCTCCACTTT. Translation: CASMGQVNSPLHF. This chain links TRBV7-9 with TRBJ1-6; perhaps TRBD1 as D (6 bases). Trimming took 7 bases from V and 7 from J, leaving 11 bases between them. This CDR3 has 13 residues. CDR1 is SEHNR and CDR2 is FQNEAQ in the germline V gene (reference sequence).

In the case of this clone: At one end, the junction sequence differs from germline, possibly due to a read error. The chain joins TRBV18 to TRBJ1-1; D remains ambiguous. The CDR3 consists of 14 residues. In germline, CDR1 is KGHSH, CDR2 LQKENI. The CDR3 region is CASSGSTVNTEAFF. Written as DNA, the CDR3 is TGTGCCAGCTCGGGCTCGACGGTGAACACTGAAGCATTCTTT.